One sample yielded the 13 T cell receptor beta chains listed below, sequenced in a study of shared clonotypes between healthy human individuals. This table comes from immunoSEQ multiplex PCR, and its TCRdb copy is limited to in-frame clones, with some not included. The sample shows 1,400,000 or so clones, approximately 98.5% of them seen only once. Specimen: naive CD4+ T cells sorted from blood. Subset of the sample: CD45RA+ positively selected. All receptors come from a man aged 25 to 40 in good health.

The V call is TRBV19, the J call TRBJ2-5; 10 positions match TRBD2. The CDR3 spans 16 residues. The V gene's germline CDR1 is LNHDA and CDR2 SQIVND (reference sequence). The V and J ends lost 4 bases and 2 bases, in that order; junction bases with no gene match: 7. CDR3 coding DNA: TGTGCCAGTAGTAGGGTACTAGCGGGACTACAAGAGACCCAGTACTTC. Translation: CASSRVLAGLQETQYF.

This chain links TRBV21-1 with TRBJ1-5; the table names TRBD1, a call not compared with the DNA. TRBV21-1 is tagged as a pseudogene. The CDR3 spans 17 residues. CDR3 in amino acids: CASSNSPRGQGNQPQHF. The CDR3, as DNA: TGTGCCAGCAGCAACTCCCCCCGAGGACAGGGGAATCAGCCCCAGCATTTT.

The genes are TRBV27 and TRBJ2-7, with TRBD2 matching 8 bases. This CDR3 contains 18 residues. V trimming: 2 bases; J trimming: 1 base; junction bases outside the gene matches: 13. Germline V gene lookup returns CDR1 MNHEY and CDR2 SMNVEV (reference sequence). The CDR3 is CASSLLSVSAGASYEQYF. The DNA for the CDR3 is TGTGCCAGCAGTTTACTTTCCGTGTCAGCGGGGGCGTCCTACGAGCAGTACTTC.

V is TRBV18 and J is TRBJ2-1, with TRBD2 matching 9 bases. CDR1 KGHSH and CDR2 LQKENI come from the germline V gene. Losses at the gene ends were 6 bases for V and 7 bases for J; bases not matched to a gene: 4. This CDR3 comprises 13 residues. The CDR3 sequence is CASSGTSRNEQFF. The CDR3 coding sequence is TGTGCCAGCTCCGGGACTAGCCGGAATGAGCAGTTCTTC.

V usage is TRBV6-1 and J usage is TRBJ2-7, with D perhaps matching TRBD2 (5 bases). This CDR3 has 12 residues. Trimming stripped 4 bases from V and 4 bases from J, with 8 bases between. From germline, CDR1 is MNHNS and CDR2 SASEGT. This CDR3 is CASSGGLYEQYF. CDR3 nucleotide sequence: TGTGCCAGCAGTGGCGGGCTTTACGAGCAGTACTTC.

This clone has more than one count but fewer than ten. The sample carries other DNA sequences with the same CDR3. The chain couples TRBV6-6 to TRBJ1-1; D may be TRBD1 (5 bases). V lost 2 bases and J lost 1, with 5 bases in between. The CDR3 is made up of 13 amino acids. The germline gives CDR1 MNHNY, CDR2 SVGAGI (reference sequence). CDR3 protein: CASSYGGNTEAFF. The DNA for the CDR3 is TGTGCCAGCAGTTACGGGGGGAACACTGAAGCTTTCTTT.

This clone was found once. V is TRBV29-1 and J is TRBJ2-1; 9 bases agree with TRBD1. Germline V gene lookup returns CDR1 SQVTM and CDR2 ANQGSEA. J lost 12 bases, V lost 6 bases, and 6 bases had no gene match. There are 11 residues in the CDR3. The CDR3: CSVDKQGAQFF. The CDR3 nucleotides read TGCAGCGTAGACAAACAGGGGGCGCAGTTCTTC.

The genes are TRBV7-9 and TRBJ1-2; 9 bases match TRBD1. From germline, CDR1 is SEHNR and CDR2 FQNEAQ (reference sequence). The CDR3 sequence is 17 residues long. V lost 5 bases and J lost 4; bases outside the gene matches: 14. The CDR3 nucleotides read TGTGCCAGCAGCCAGAGGGTGGGGACAGGGTATGTCTATGGCTACACCTTC. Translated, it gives CASSQRVGTGYVYGYTF. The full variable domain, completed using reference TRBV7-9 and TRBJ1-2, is DTGVSQNPRHKITKRGQNVTFRCDPISEHNRLYWYRQTLGQGPEFLTYFQNEAQLEKSRLLSDRFSAERPKGSFSTLEIQRTEQGDSAMYLCASSQRVGTGYVYGYTFGSGTRLTVV.

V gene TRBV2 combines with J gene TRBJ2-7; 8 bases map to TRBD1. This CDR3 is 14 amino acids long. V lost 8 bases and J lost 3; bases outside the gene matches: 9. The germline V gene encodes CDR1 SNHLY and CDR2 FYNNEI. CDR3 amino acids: CASSTQGQGYEQYF. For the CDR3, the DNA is TGTGCCAGCTCGACCCAAGGACAGGGCTACGAGCAGTACTTC.

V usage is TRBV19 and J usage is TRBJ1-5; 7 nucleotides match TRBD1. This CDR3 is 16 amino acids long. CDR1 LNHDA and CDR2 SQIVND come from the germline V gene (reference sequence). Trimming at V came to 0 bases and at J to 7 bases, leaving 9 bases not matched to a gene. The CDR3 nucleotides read TGTGCCAGTAGTATAGATATTACGACAGGGCGCCAGCCCCAGCATTTT. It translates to CASSIDITTGRQPQHF.

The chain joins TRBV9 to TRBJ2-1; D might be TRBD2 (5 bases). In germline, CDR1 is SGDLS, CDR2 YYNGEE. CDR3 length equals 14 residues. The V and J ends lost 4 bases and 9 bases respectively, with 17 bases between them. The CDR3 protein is CASSPPGVKVEQFF. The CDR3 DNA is TGTGCCAGCAGCCCCCCCGGGGTCAAGGTTGAGCAGTTCTTC.

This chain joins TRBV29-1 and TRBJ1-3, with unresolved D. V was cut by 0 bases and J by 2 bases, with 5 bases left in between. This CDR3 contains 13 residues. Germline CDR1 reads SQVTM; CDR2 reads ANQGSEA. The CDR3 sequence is CSVEDKAGNTIYF. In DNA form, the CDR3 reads TGCAGCGTTGAAGACAAAGCTGGAAACACCATATATTTT.

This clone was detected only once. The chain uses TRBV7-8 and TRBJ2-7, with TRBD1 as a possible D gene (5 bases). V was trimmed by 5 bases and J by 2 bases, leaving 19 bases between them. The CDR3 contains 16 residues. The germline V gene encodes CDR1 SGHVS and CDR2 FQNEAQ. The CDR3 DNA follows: TGTGCCAGCAGCCTACCCGCAGGGCCCATGACCTACGAGCAGTACTTC. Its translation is CASSLPAGPMTYEQYF.